This TCR beta chain was recovered during a study of T cell responses to AZD1222 COVID-19 vaccine. For this clone: Its cognate antigen is unknown.

Measured with immunoSEQ multiplex PCR; TCRdb has only the in-frame clones, and not every one. The data contain over 150,000 clones, 85% to 95% of them singletons. Whole-study results and caveats: The donor cohort was predominantly white British with a female majority, and clonal diversity may have been underestimated. The study found vaccine-associated CD4 TCRs spanning spike, dominant at 160-218 and 743-854. Sampling that yielded the repertoires occurred only after the peak T cell response.

The sample in question was peripheral blood, obtained 28 days after the second AZD1222 dose. The TCR sequence derives from an adult who received the AZD1222 COVID-19 vaccine.

The CDR3 nucleotides are TGTGCCAGCAGCGGATTCAATGAGCAGTTCTTC. It is translated as CASSGFNEQFF. The V and J genes are TRBV11-3 and TRBJ2-1; D is undetermined. Germline V gene lookup returns CDR1 SGHNT and CDR2 YENEEA. Trimming cost V 5 bases and J 6 bases, with 5 bases left between them. The length of the CDR3 is 11 residues.